A single sample gave rise to the 13 T cell receptor beta chains below, sequenced in a study of T cell responses to AZD1222 COVID-19 vaccine. The table came from immunoSEQ multiplex PCR; TCRdb's copy has only in-frame clones and leaves some out. The sample has approximately 85,000 clones, roughly nine tenths seen once. Material: peripheral blood, obtained on day 0 of AZD1222 vaccination. The receptor set was obtained from an adult in good health.

The CDR3 nucleotides are TGCGCCAGCAGCCGACAGGGAGGACTTAATGAAAAACTGTTTTTT. It specifies CASSRQGGLNEKLFF. The rearrangement joins TRBV5-1 to TRBJ1-4; 7 bases align to TRBD1. The CDR3 is 15 amino acids. Germline assignment: CDR1 SGHRS and CDR2 YFSETQ. With 4 bases clipped from V and 4 bases from J, the junction kept 7 bases outside the gene matches.

The chain is built from TRBV3-1 (or the pseudogene TRBV3-2) and TRBJ1-5; D is unresolved. Germline lookup yields CDR1 LGHDT and CDR2 YNNKEL (reference sequence). V was cut by 0 bases and J by 7 bases, with 7 bases left in between. The CDR3 loop spans 13 amino acids. In nucleotides, the CDR3 is TGTGCCAGCAGCCAAGATCCGAGCCAGCCCCAGCATTTT. This codes for CASSQDPSQPQHF.

The rearrangement joins TRBV6-5 to TRBJ1-1, with D uncertain. The CDR3 covers 12 residues. The V end lost 6 bases, the J end lost 2 bases, and 7 bases lay between the germline ends. Germline loops: CDR1 MNHEY, CDR2 SVGAGI. CDR3 residues: CASRIGNTEAFF. In DNA, the CDR3 is TGTGCCAGCAGAATAGGCAACACTGAAGCTTTCTTT.

The rearrangement joins TRBV7-9 to TRBJ2-7; possible D gene TRBD2, 6 bases. There are 12 residues in the CDR3. V was shortened by 6 bases and J by 4 bases, with 10 bases between the two germline ends. CDR1 and CDR2 (germline): SEHNR, FQNEAQ (reference sequence). The CDR3, as DNA: TGTGCCAGCAGACGGGGGAATTACGAGCAGTACTTC. This encodes CASRRGNYEQYF.

This clone was counted a few times. The chain couples TRBV5-6 to TRBJ2-7, with 8 bases matching TRBD1. This CDR3 region has 14 residues. Germline CDR1 reads SGHDT; CDR2 reads YYEEEE. J gave up 6 bases and V 2 bases, and 7 bases lay outside the gene matches. The CDR3 sequence is CASSFGQGAFEQYF. The CDR3 region has the DNA TGTGCCAGCAGCTTTGGGCAGGGGGCTTTCGAGCAGTACTTC. Together with reference TRBV5-6 and TRBJ2-7, the CDR3 gives the full variable domain: DAGVTQSPTHLIKTRGQQVTLRCSPKSGHDTVSWYQQALGQGPQFIFQYYEEEERQRGNFPDRFSGHQFPNYSSELNVNALLLGDSALYLCASSFGQGAFEQYFGPGTRLTVT.

The gene calls are TRBV20-1 and TRBJ1-4; D is perhaps TRBD1 (6 bases). V lost 3 bases to trimming and J lost 7 bases, with 12 bases between them. The CDR3 extends over 13 amino acids. Germline V gives CDR1 DFQATT, CDR2 SNEGSKA (reference sequence). CDR3 in amino acids: CSASRRRGEKLFF. The DNA for the CDR3 is TGCAGTGCTAGTAGGCGCAGGGGTGAAAAACTGTTTTTT.

This clone has just one count. V is TRBV11-3 and J is TRBJ1-5; D is possibly TRBD1 (6 bases). Germline CDR1 is SGHNT and CDR2 is YENEEA. This CDR3 region has 16 residues. Trimming pared 1 base from V and 0 bases from J, leaving 10 bases between. The CDR3 DNA is TGTGCCAGCAGCTTAGTGGGGGGCACTAGCAATCAGCCCCAGCATTTT. Translation gives CASSLVGGTSNQPQHF.

The chain carries TRBV18 and TRBJ1-2; no clear D gene. With 2 bases removed from V and 0 bases from J, the gap between germline ends came to 10 bases. Germline assignment: CDR1 KGHSH and CDR2 LQKENI. The CDR3 contains 15 residues. The CDR3 spells CASSPYSSSNYGYTF. The CDR3 bases are TGTGCCAGCTCACCATACTCCAGTTCTAACTATGGCTACACCTTC.

This chain links TRBV28 with TRBJ2-3; the match to TRBD1 covers 9 bases. After removal of 5 bases from V and 3 bases from J, the junction contained 6 bases not matched to a gene. CDR1 is MDHEN, CDR2 SYDVKM, per germline. The CDR3 consists of 15 residues. CDR3: CASSPHRGQTDTQYF. The CDR3 DNA follows: TGTGCCAGCAGTCCCCACAGGGGGCAGACAGATACGCAGTATTTT. Full variable domain (outside the CDR3, taken from reference TRBV28 and TRBJ2-3): DVKVTQSSRYLVKRTGEKVFLECVQDMDHENMFWYRQDPGLGLRLIYFSYDVKMKEKGDIPEGYSVSREKKERFSLILESASTNQTSMYLCASSPHRGQTDTQYFGPGTRLTVL.

The chain carries TRBV27 and TRBJ1-2; D is possibly TRBD1 (5 bases). Trimming took off 3 bases at V and 8 bases at J, with 16 bases between the two ends. This CDR3 comprises 14 residues. Germline-derived CDR1 and CDR2 are MNHEY and SMNVEV (reference sequence). The CDR3 coding sequence is TGTGCCAGCAGTTTGGCGCGGGGAGGGGCGGGCTACACCTTC. Translated: CASSLARGGAGYTF.

The genes are TRBV5-1 and TRBJ1-5; D is perhaps TRBD1 (6 bases). The CDR3 extends over 15 amino acids. The germline CDR1 and CDR2 sequences are SGHRS and YFSETQ. V was shortened by 4 bases and J by 2 bases, with 13 bases between the two germline ends. CDR3 sequence reads: CASSPKTGGNQPQHF. CDR3 DNA: TGCGCCAGCAGCCCCAAGACAGGAGGCAATCAGCCCCAGCATTTT. Full variable domain (outside the CDR3, taken from reference TRBV5-1 and TRBJ1-5): KAGVTQTPRYLIKTRGQQVTLSCSPISGHRSVSWYQQTPGQGLQFLFEYFSETQRNKGNFPGRFSGRQFSNSRSEMNVSTLELGDSALYLCASSPKTGGNQPQHFGDGTRLSIL.

The rearrangement joins TRBV7-8 to TRBJ1-5; D is ambiguous. Germline assignment: CDR1 SGHVS and CDR2 FQNEAQ. CDR3 length: 15 residues. V lost 7 bases and J lost 3, with 16 bases in between. The CDR3 sequence is CASTKMERTNQPQHF. CDR3 in DNA: TGTGCCAGCACCAAAATGGAGAGGACCAATCAGCCCCAGCATTTT.

This clone came up once. The CDR3 DNA reads TGTGCCAGCAGCTTTTCCGGCAATCAGCCCCAGCATTTT. Its protein is CASSFSGNQPQHF. This sequence joins TRBV5-5 and TRBJ1-5; D gene ambiguous. This CDR3 comprises 13 residues. Germline V gene lookup returns CDR1 SGHKS and CDR2 YYEKEE (reference sequence). V lost 2 bases to trimming and J lost 2 bases, with 5 bases between them.